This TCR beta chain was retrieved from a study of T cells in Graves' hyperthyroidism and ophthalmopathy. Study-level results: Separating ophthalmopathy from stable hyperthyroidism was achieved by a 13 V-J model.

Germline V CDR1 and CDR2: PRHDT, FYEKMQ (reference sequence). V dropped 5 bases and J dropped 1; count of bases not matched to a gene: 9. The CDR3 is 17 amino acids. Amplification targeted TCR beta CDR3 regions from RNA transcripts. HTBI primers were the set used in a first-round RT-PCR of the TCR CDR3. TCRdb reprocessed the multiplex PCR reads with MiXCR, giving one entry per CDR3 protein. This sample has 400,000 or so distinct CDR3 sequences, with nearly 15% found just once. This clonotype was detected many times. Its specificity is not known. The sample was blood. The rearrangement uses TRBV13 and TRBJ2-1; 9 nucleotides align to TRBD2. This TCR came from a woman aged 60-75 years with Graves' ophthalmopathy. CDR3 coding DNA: TGTGCCAGCAGCCCATATGGTCTAGCGGGGTCCTACAATGAGCAGTTCTTC. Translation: CASSPYGLAGSYNEQFF.